A selection of T cell receptor beta chains follows, all from one sample in a study of blood T cell repertoires in COVID-19. The assay was immunoSEQ multiplex PCR, and TCRdb's table has in-frame clones only and misses some. The sample holds 200,000 to 300,000 clones, about 87% seen once. Sequenced sample: peripheral blood. The receptors originated from a man in his sixties who had recovered from COVID-19. CDR3s include the opening cysteine and the closing phenylalanine or tryptophan. The D gene is left open where the match is weak. Size values are once, few and many counts, or a class for expanded clones, and some rows have none.

clone size: once
V gene: TRBV7-3
D gene: TRBD1
J gene: TRBJ2-3
CDR3 DNA: TGTGCCAGCGGACAGGGGGGGTACACAGATACGCAGTATTTT
CDR3 protein: CASGQGGYTDTQYF

clone size: -
V gene: TRBV6-5
D gene: TRBD1
J gene: TRBJ2-5
CDR3 DNA: TGTGCCAGCAGGAGGGACAGGGGCCAAGAGACCCAGTACTTC
CDR3 protein: CASRRDRGQETQYF

clone size: -
V gene: TRBV10-3
D gene: -
J gene: TRBJ1-3
CDR3 DNA: TGTGCCATCAGCGACCCAGGGGTTAATAGTAGAAACACCATATATTTT
CDR3 protein: CAISDPGVNSRNTIYF

clone size: -
V gene: TRBV5-1
D gene: TRBD1
J gene: TRBJ2-5
CDR3 DNA: TGCGCCAGCAGCTCAGGGACAGTCCAAGAGACCCAGTACTTC
CDR3 protein: CASSSGTVQETQYF

clone size: -
V gene: TRBV23-1
D gene: -
J gene: TRBJ1-4
CDR3 DNA: TGCGCCAGCAGTGGTGGACGTCGTCAGGGTAATGAAAAACTGTTTTTT
CDR3 protein: CASSGGRRQGNEKLFF

clone size: -
V gene: TRBV10-1
D gene: TRBD1
J gene: TRBJ2-1
CDR3 DNA: TGCGCCAGCACCGAACAGGGGTCGGCTGAGTTCTTC
CDR3 protein: CASTEQGSAEFF

clone size: -
V gene: TRBV7-2
D gene: -
J gene: TRBJ1-3
CDR3 DNA: TGTGCCAGCAGCCGCGATTCAAGTGGAAACACCATATATTTT
CDR3 protein: CASSRDSSGNTIYF

clone size: once
V gene: TRBV19
D gene: TRBD1
J gene: TRBJ2-4
CDR3 DNA: TGTGCCAGTAGTAGCCGGGACAGAGTCAACTTC
CDR3 protein: CASSSRDRVNF

clone size: -
V gene: TRBV7-3
D gene: TRBD2
J gene: TRBJ2-3
CDR3 DNA: TGTGCCAGCAGCTTATTCGGGGGGAGCACAGATACGCAGTATTTT
CDR3 protein: CASSLFGGSTDTQYF

clone size: -
V gene: TRBV2
D gene: TRBD2
J gene: TRBJ2-3
CDR3 DNA: TGTGCCAGCAGGAAACCCGGGACTAGCGGGGAGGCGGGTAACACAGATACGCAGTATTTT
CDR3 protein: CASRKPGTSGEAGNTDTQYF

clone size: -
V gene: TRBV12-2
D gene: -
J gene: TRBJ2-7
CDR3 DNA: TGTGCAAGTCGCTTAAGTTCCGGGACAGGGGCCTACGAGCAGTACTTC
CDR3 protein: CASRLSSGTGAYEQYF

clone size: -
V gene: TRBV7-8
D gene: TRBD1
J gene: TRBJ2-5
CDR3 DNA: TGTGCCAGCAGCTTAGAGGGACAGTTACAAGAGACCCAGTACTTC
CDR3 protein: CASSLEGQLQETQYF

clone size: -
V gene: TRBV5-6
D gene: -
J gene: TRBJ1-2
CDR3 DNA: TGTGCCAGCAGCCGTCAGGGATTTGATGGCTACACCTTC
CDR3 protein: CASSRQGFDGYTF

clone size: -
V gene: TRBV6-2/TRBV6-3
D gene: -
J gene: TRBJ2-3
CDR3 DNA: TGTGCCAGCAGTTACTCCCGCACTAGAGGAGATACGCAGTATTTT
CDR3 protein: CASSYSRTRGDTQYF

clone size: -
V gene: TRBV5-5
D gene: TRBD2
J gene: TRBJ2-1
CDR3 DNA: TGTGCCAGCAGCTCCCGGGGGGGTACGCTAAGGCCCACGAATGAGCAGTTCTTC
CDR3 protein: CASSSRGGTLRPTNEQFF

clone size: -
V gene: TRBV2
D gene: -
J gene: TRBJ1-2
CDR3 DNA: TGTGCCAGCGGACCGGGGGTTTATGGCTACACCTTC
CDR3 protein: CASGPGVYGYTF

clone size: -
V gene: TRBV19
D gene: -
J gene: TRBJ1-6
CDR3 DNA: TGTGCCAGTAGTGGAGGGAGCGCTTCACCCCTCCACTTT
CDR3 protein: CASSGGSASPLHF

clone size: once
V gene: TRBV13
D gene: TRBD1
J gene: TRBJ1-1
CDR3 DNA: TGTGCCAGCATCAGCCAGGGGGCGGGGCGGGGCACTGAAGCTTTCTTT
CDR3 protein: CASISQGAGRGTEAFF

clone size: -
V gene: TRBV7-9
D gene: -
J gene: TRBJ2-3
CDR3 DNA: TGTGCCAGCAGCTTCGACGGGACAGATACGCAGTATTTT
CDR3 protein: CASSFDGTDTQYF

clone size: -
V gene: TRBV5-1
D gene: TRBD1
J gene: TRBJ2-7
CDR3 DNA: TGCGCCAGCAGCTTGGACGGGACAGGGGAGGTCGAGCAGTACTTC
CDR3 protein: CASSLDGTGEVEQYF

clone size: -
V gene: TRBV5-6
D gene: TRBD1
J gene: TRBJ1-4
CDR3 DNA: TGTGCCAGCAGCTTGACAGGGGGCGCTTCTAATGAAAAACTGTTTTTT
CDR3 protein: CASSLTGGASNEKLFF

clone size: -
V gene: TRBV6-5
D gene: -
J gene: TRBJ2-7
CDR3 DNA: TGTGCCAGCAGTTACGTAGCTGGGACTGCCTACGAGCAGTACTTC
CDR3 protein: CASSYVAGTAYEQYF

clone size: once
V gene: TRBV19
D gene: -
J gene: TRBJ1-4
CDR3 DNA: TGTGCCAGTAGTCCCCCGACGGGGATTTATGAAAAACTGTTTTTT
CDR3 protein: CASSPPTGIYEKLFF

clone size: -
V gene: TRBV30
D gene: TRBD1
J gene: TRBJ1-2
CDR3 DNA: TGTGCCTGGAGTAGGACAGGCACTAACTATGGCTACACCTTC
CDR3 protein: CAWSRTGTNYGYTF

clone size: -
V gene: TRBV29-1
D gene: -
J gene: TRBJ1-2
CDR3 DNA: TGCAGCGTTGATGTTAGGGAGGATGGCTACACCTTC
CDR3 protein: CSVDVREDGYTF

clone size: -
V gene: TRBV9
D gene: TRBD1
J gene: TRBJ2-5
CDR3 DNA: TGTGCCAGCAGCCGGGACAGCCACCAAGAGACCCAGTACTTC
CDR3 protein: CASSRDSHQETQYF

clone size: -
V gene: TRBV12-3/TRBV12-4
D gene: -
J gene: TRBJ1-2
CDR3 DNA: TGTGCCAGCAGTTCAGGGGAGGGTGGCTACACCTTC
CDR3 protein: CASSSGEGGYTF

clone size: -
V gene: TRBV9
D gene: -
J gene: TRBJ2-3
CDR3 DNA: TGTGCCAGCAGCTCAAGCGGGCACACAGATACGCAGTATTTT
CDR3 protein: CASSSSGHTDTQYF

clone size: -
V gene: TRBV18
D gene: -
J gene: TRBJ2-2
CDR3 DNA: TGTGCCAGCTCACCACGACAGGATAACACCGGGGAGCTGTTTTTT
CDR3 protein: CASSPRQDNTGELFF

clone size: -
V gene: TRBV11-3
D gene: TRBD2
J gene: TRBJ2-1
CDR3 DNA: TGTGCCAGCAGCTTAGAAGCGGGGGGTTACAATGAGCAGTTCTTC
CDR3 protein: CASSLEAGGYNEQFF

clone size: -
V gene: TRBV19
D gene: -
J gene: TRBJ1-5
CDR3 DNA: TGTGCCAGTAAATCTGACAGGTATAGCAATCAGCCCCAGCATTTT
CDR3 protein: CASKSDRYSNQPQHF

clone size: -
V gene: TRBV5-6
D gene: TRBD1
J gene: TRBJ2-7
CDR3 DNA: TGTGCCAGCAGCCCCGGGGACAGCTTCTACGAGCAGTACTTC
CDR3 protein: CASSPGDSFYEQYF

clone size: once
V gene: TRBV5-4
D gene: -
J gene: TRBJ1-1
CDR3 DNA: TGTGCCAGCAGCTTGGTGGGACACCAAAACACTGAAGCTTTCTTT
CDR3 protein: CASSLVGHQNTEAFF

clone size: -
V gene: TRBV6-5
D gene: TRBD1
J gene: TRBJ1-2
CDR3 DNA: TGTGCCAGCAGTACAGGGGACTTTGGGTATGGCTACACCTTC
CDR3 protein: CASSTGDFGYGYTF

clone size: -
V gene: TRBV30
D gene: -
J gene: TRBJ2-5
CDR3 DNA: TGTGCCTGGAGTGTTCTACCAAAAGAGACCCAGTACTTC
CDR3 protein: CAWSVLPKETQYF

clone size: -
V gene: TRBV27
D gene: -
J gene: TRBJ1-4
CDR3 DNA: TGTGCCAGCAGTTTAGGGGCCGCAACTAATGAAAAACTGTTTTTT
CDR3 protein: CASSLGAATNEKLFF

clone size: -
V gene: TRBV7-3
D gene: -
J gene: TRBJ2-1
CDR3 DNA: TGTGCCAGCAGCTTAACAGGGGACTCCTACAATGAGCAGTTCTTC
CDR3 protein: CASSLTGDSYNEQFF

clone size: -
V gene: TRBV13
D gene: TRBD1
J gene: TRBJ2-7
CDR3 DNA: TGTGCCAGCAGCTTGGGGGGACAGGGGCTGACCTACGAGCAGTACTTC
CDR3 protein: CASSLGGQGLTYEQYF